Shown below are 16 T cell receptor beta chains from a single sample sequenced in a study of a mutant IDH1 vaccine in newly diagnosed glioma. Antigens of these TCRs are unknown. Sequenced by immunoSEQ multiplex PCR; TCRdb stores in-frame clones only, minus some. The data hold approximately 40,000 clones, with 75% to 80% observed a single time. The time point denotes: week 5, during vaccination. Vaccinated patients received 300 ug of mutant IDH1 20-mer peptide per dose, with topical imiquimod. The sequencing here drew on PBMCs, taken from a glioma patient whose treatment included an IDH1 peptide vaccine. The receptors stem from a man in his forties with glioma.

The chain employs TRBV2 and TRBJ1-1; no reliable D call. Germline V gene lookup returns CDR1 SNHLY and CDR2 FYNNEI. The germline V and J ends were trimmed by 6 bases and 3 bases, with 14 bases remaining between them. The CDR3 contains 14 residues. CDR3 DNA: TGTGCCAGCAGATCTCGGGTTGGCGACACTGAAGCTTTCTTT. Translating it yields CASRSRVGDTEAFF.

V is TRBV19 and J is TRBJ1-1; a possible D gene is TRBD1 (5 bases). This CDR3 has 15 residues. CDR1 is LNHDA, CDR2 SQIVND, per germline (reference sequence). Trimming shortened V by 8 bases and J by 3 bases, and 19 bases separated the two germline ends. The CDR3 DNA follows: TGTGCCAGTTCGAAGGACGGAGGGGTATACACTGAAGCTTTCTTT. Translation gives CASSKDGGVYTEAFF. Supplemented by reference TRBV19 and TRBJ1-1, the full variable domain reads DGGITQSPKYLFRKEGQNVTLSCEQNLNHDAMYWYRQDPGQGLRLIYYSQIVNDFQKGDIAEGYSVSREKKESFPLTVTSAQKNPTAFYLCASSKDGGVYTEAFFGQGTRLTVV.

The V gene is TRBV30, the J gene TRBJ2-5; D is possibly TRBD2 (7 bases). CDR1 is GTSNPN and CDR2 is SVGIG in the germline V gene (reference sequence). The CDR3 has 15 residues. The V gene lost 4 bases and the J gene lost 1 base, with 16 bases spanning the gap. The CDR3 region has the DNA TGTGCCTGGACCGAAGGGGAGGGGGGCCAAGAGACCCAGTACTTC. Its protein product is CAWTEGEGGQETQYF.

This chain connects TRBV7-8 to TRBJ2-7, with 7 positions matching TRBD1. CDR1 and CDR2 (germline): SGHVS, FQNEAQ. The CDR3 consists of 15 residues. The ends lost 5 bases at V and 5 bases at J; junction bases unmatched: 12. CDR3 in amino acids: CASSLRQGPSDEQYF. The DNA of the CDR3 is TGTGCCAGCAGCCTGAGACAGGGACCGTCCGACGAGCAGTACTTC.

This sequence joins TRBV5-1 and TRBJ2-3; the D gene is possibly TRBD1 (6 bases). This CDR3 has 14 residues. Trimming removed 1 base at V and 0 bases at J, with 6 bases between. Germline V gives CDR1 SGHRS, CDR2 YFSETQ. The CDR3 loop reads CASSLQGSTDTQYF. The CDR3 DNA reads TGCGCCAGCAGCTTGCAGGGGAGCACAGATACGCAGTATTTT. The whole variable domain, filled in from reference TRBV5-1 and TRBJ2-3, reads KAGVTQTPRYLIKTRGQQVTLSCSPISGHRSVSWYQQTPGQGLQFLFEYFSETQRNKGNFPGRFSGRQFSNSRSEMNVSTLELGDSALYLCASSLQGSTDTQYFGPGTRLTVL.

This clone appeared a single time. This chain links TRBV4-1 with TRBJ1-1; D may be TRBD1 (5 bases). This CDR3 spans 15 amino acids. Deletions cut 4 bases from V and 0 bases from J, with 12 bases between. Per germline, CDR1 MGHRA and CDR2 YSYEKL. CDR3 sequence (DNA): TGCGCCAGCAGCCGCATAACAGGTTTGAACACTGAAGCTTTCTTT. It specifies CASSRITGLNTEAFF.

The chain carries TRBV4-1 and TRBJ1-6; TRBD1 matches at 9 bases. Per germline, CDR1 MGHRA and CDR2 YSYEKL. This CDR3 has 18 residues. The junction had 13 bases not matched to a gene; V was cut back by 0 bases and J by 10 bases. The CDR3 DNA reads TGCGCCAGCAGCCAAGATAATCGGAGGGGGACAGGGTTGTCACCCCTCCACTTT. Translating gives CASSQDNRRGTGLSPLHF.

This clone was seen once. The V gene is TRBV10-2, the J gene TRBJ2-7, with TRBD2 matching 8 bases. In germline, CDR1 is WSHSY, CDR2 SAAADI. The CDR3 totals 16 residues. Trimming took 2 bases from V and 0 from J; bases not matched to a gene: 6. The CDR3 region has the DNA TGCGCCAGCAGTGAGACGAGCGGGAGAAGCTCCTACGAGCAGTACTTC. Translating gives CASSETSGRSSYEQYF.

V and J are TRBV27 and TRBJ2-7; D unresolved. V was trimmed by 4 bases and J by 3 bases, leaving 4 bases between them. The germline V gene encodes CDR1 MNHEY and CDR2 SMNVEV (reference sequence). The CDR3 is 11 residues long. The CDR3 coding sequence is TGTGCCAGCAGTTCCTACTACGAGCAGTACTTC. The encoded protein is CASSSYYEQYF.

V gene TRBV6-6 combines with J gene TRBJ1-3; no clear D. This CDR3 region has 16 residues. Between the trimmed V and J ends, which lost 2 bases and 2 bases, there was a span of 13 bases. The V gene's germline CDR1 is MNHNY and CDR2 SVGAGI (reference sequence). CDR3: CASSYRTRLAGNTIYF. The CDR3 bases are TGTGCCAGCAGTTACCGTACTAGGTTAGCTGGAAACACCATATATTTT.

This chain uses TRBV25-1 with TRBJ2-1; 10 bases map to TRBD1. Germline CDR1 MGHDK, CDR2 SYGVNS. V shed 5 bases and J 9 bases; nucleotides not matched to a gene: 16. The CDR3 totals 17 residues. CDR3 sequence: CASSKPPGQGKNGEQFF. CDR3 coding DNA: TGTGCCAGCAGTAAGCCCCCGGGACAGGGGAAGAACGGTGAGCAGTTCTTC. The full variable domain, in which reference TRBV25-1 and TRBJ2-1 provide the parts outside the CDR3, is EADIYQTPRYLVIGTGKKITLECSQTMGHDKMYWYQQDPGMELHLIHYSYGVNSTEKGDLSSESTVSRIRTEHFPLTLESARPSHTSQYLCASSKPPGQGKNGEQFFGPGTRLTVL.

The genes are TRBV5-4 and TRBJ2-7, with TRBD1 matching over 8 bases. Germline trimming cut 7 bases from V and 3 bases from J; bases unmatched to any gene: 9. CDR3 length equals 14 residues. Germline CDR1 is SGHNT and CDR2 is YYREEE (reference sequence). The CDR3 DNA follows: TGTGCCAGCGAGAAGACAGGGGAAAACTACGAGCAGTACTTC. Translating it yields CASEKTGENYEQYF.

This clone was detected once. J is TRBJ2-3 and V is TRBV6-4; D perhaps matches TRBD2 (7 bases). The CDR3 loop spans 15 amino acids. Trimming removed 8 bases from V and 2 bases from J, with 17 bases in between. Germline values: CDR1 MRHNA, CDR2 SNTAGT. CDR3 region: CASERTGGVTDTQYF. CDR3 DNA sequence: TGTGCCAGCGAACGAACGGGGGGCGTCACAGATACGCAGTATTTT.

This clone was detected once. V usage is TRBV5-1 and J usage is TRBJ2-5; 8 bases map to TRBD2. Per germline, CDR1 SGHRS and CDR2 YFSETQ. The V gene end was trimmed by 1 base and the J gene end by 1 base; junction bases not matched to a gene: 6. This CDR3 has 16 amino acids. CDR3 nucleotide sequence: TGCGCCAGCAGCTTGACTAGCGGAGATACCCAAGAGACCCAGTACTTC. Encoded protein: CASSLTSGDTQETQYF.

This clone came up once. The chain joins TRBV30 to TRBJ2-5; 8 nucleotides line up with TRBD2. The CDR3 has 15 amino acids. Trimming removed 3 bases from V and 9 bases from J; junction bases left unmatched: 15. The germline V gene has CDR1 GTSNPN and CDR2 SVGIG (reference sequence). The CDR3 region is CAWRPTSGGPRAQYF. CDR3 bases: TGTGCCTGGAGACCCACTAGCGGCGGCCCCAGGGCCCAGTACTTC.

The V call is TRBV29-1, the J call TRBJ2-7, with TRBD1 identical over 7 bases. J was trimmed by 6 bases and V by 3 bases; bases with no gene match: 8. CDR1 and CDR2 (germline): SQVTM, ANQGSEA. There are 13 residues in the CDR3. CDR3 loop: CSVDQPGGGEQYF. The CDR3 DNA is TGCAGCGTTGATCAGCCAGGGGGTGGCGAGCAGTACTTC.